The rows below give T cell receptor beta chains drawn from one sample of a study of T cells after yellow fever vaccination. TCRdb passed the 5' RACE reads through MiXCR, listing each CDR3 protein once. The sample lists about 630,000 distinct CDR3 sequences, 9% to 15% occurring once. Here the sequenced sample was PBMCs, taken on the day of the yellow fever booster vaccination. These receptors were taken from a man aged 30 to 39 who received the YFV17D yellow fever vaccine. Both conserved end residues are part of each CDR3.

j_call cdr3_length v_call cdr3_aa
TRBJ2-1 13 TRBV4-2 CASSQLAYNEQFF
TRBJ2-7 14 TRBV12-3/TRBV12-4 CASSILAGGYEQYF
TRBJ1-1 13 TRBV21-1 CATPPPGQGFAFF
TRBJ1-2 16 TRBV12-3/TRBV12-4 CASSRSTEDRGYGYTF
TRBJ2-1 13 TRBV6-2/TRBV6-3 CASSYSGGRHGGF
TRBJ1-2 12 TRBV7-2 CASRKSGDGYTF
TRBJ2-1 16 TRBV7-3 CASSLQGLAGSNEQFF
TRBJ2-2 16 TRBV12-3/TRBV12-4 CASRQTGTGNTGELFF
TRBJ1-1 15 TRBV7-2 CASSGTPEPSTEAFF
TRBJ2-3 14 TRBV27 CASSSGPVTDTQYF
TRBJ2-7 14 TRBV19 CASSPNGRPYEQYF
TRBJ2-4 12 TRBV7-2 CASSRISGIQYF
TRBJ2-1 16 TRBV7-2 CASSLEPGGLNNEQFF
TRBJ2-7 12 TRBV20-1 CSASAGSYEQYF
TRBJ2-3 12 TRBV3-1 CASSQDGRAQYF
TRBJ1-3 14 TRBV12-3/TRBV12-4 CASSRDRVGNTIYF
TRBJ2-5 19 TRBV5-4 CASSLEAGPNWMGQETQYF
TRBJ2-1 17 TRBV9 CASSSYPTPSSYNEQFF
TRBJ2-1 13 TRBV12-3/TRBV12-4 CASSLPSANEQFF
TRBJ2-4 14 TRBV5-4 CASSLWGGPNIQYF
TRBJ1-2 10 TRBV20-1 CSAFNYGYTF
TRBJ2-5 15 TRBV28 CASSLDVGIQETQYF
TRBJ2-5 13 TRBV20-1 CSASLRRQGTQYF
TRBJ2-3 15 TRBV7-3 CASSLSRTKTDTQYF
TRBJ2-7 12 TRBV20-1 CSASRTGYEQYF
TRBJ1-5 14 TRBV12-3/TRBV12-4 CASSFKNSNQPQHF
TRBJ2-7 14 TRBV18 CASSDIGATYEQYF
TRBJ2-7 15 TRBV27 CASSLSAGESYEQYF
TRBJ2-7 15 TRBV6-5 CASSYEGLRTYEQYF
TRBJ2-1 14 TRBV27 CASGGDGTYNEQFF
TRBJ2-7 15 TRBV7-9 CASSLVAGKFDEQYF
TRBJ2-7 15 TRBV2 CASSESQGTFYEQYF
TRBJ2-7 15 TRBV20-1 CSAPPPGDPSYEQYF
TRBJ2-2 14 TRBV21-1 CASSKEEDTGELSF
TRBJ1-5 15 TRBV7-2 CASSLNDYSNQPQHF
TRBJ2-4 14 TRBV6-5 CASSSGTGQNIQYF
TRBJ2-7 14 TRBV6-2/TRBV6-3 CASSPFGGAYEQYF
TRBJ2-2 15 TRBV6-5 CASSYQGRNTGELFF
TRBJ2-1 13 TRBV5-5 CASSLAGRDEQFF
TRBJ2-7 15 TRBV5-6 CASSYRDRGLNEQYF
TRBJ2-7 13 TRBV20-1 CSGGTSSSYEQYF
TRBJ2-5 14 TRBV7-6 CASSPGAGQETQYF
TRBJ2-7 15 TRBV7-2 CASSLGRGPVYEQYF
TRBJ2-7 16 TRBV4-3 CASSQTLGGGVYEQYF
TRBJ1-5 17 TRBV10-3 CAISADDRDRGNQPQHF
TRBJ1-2 13 TRBV6-2/TRBV6-3 CASSYDPNYGYTF
TRBJ2-1 16 TRBV7-2 CASSLWVERRVHEQFF
TRBJ2-1 14 TRBV20-1 CSARASGRLNEQFF
TRBJ2-7 15 TRBV5-1 CASTLGGGKTYEQYF
TRBJ2-1 14 TRBV12-3/TRBV12-4 CASRPSGSYNEQFF
TRBJ2-1 20 TRBV5-1 CASSLNRETERLALLGEQFF
TRBJ1-1 14 TRBV20-1 CSARDPHRNTEAFF
TRBJ2-1 12 TRBV7-9 CASRLHGNEQFF
TRBJ2-7 15 TRBV5-1 CASSKTVSADYEQYF
TRBJ1-4 16 TRBV18 CASSPRKDSGIEKLFF
TRBJ1-2 15 TRBV21-1 CASSPRRDRGNGYTF
TRBJ2-1 14 TRBV10-3 CAISEVGGEAEQFF
TRBJ2-1 13 TRBV5-6 CASSFDRYNEQFF
TRBJ2-7 15 TRBV6-5 CASSYRSRLNYEQYF